The clone carrying this TCR beta chain was found once. The data derive from a study of blood T cell repertoires in COVID-19. The CDR3 totals 16 residues. TCRdb's table, derived via immunoSEQ multiplex PCR, lists solely in-frame clones and lacks some. The table has fewer than 95,000 clones, about 87% seen once. The rearrangement joins TRBV21-1 to TRBJ1-2; the table's TRBD1 call for D was not verified on the DNA. TRBV21-1 is tagged as a pseudogene. The receptor was isolated from a man between 60 and 75 years old with acute or convalescent COVID-19. The material sequenced was peripheral blood. CDR3 protein: CASIIIRDRGNYGYTF. CDR3 DNA: TGTGCCAGCATCATAATCCGGGACAGGGGGAACTATGGCTACACCTTC.